In its sample, the clone carrying this TCR beta chain was seen a few times. TCRdb re-analysed the RACE reads in MiXCR, keeping a single row per CDR3 protein. The table includes a few hundred thousand distinct CDR3 sequences, 7.5% to 9% detected once. The record originates from a study of human T cells and chemical hapten exposure. The time point was: pre-sensitization, week 0. Noted treatment: therapeutic diphenylcyclopropenone sensitization with weekly scalp DPC. The TCR comes from a man between 18 and 35 years old with alopecia areata. Some clones in this sample may be carry-over from other donors' samples. This specimen was whole blood, taken in connection with sensitization to the hapten diphenylcyclopropenone (DPC).

The chain's CDR3 is CASSQVRGIWDRGRRGYTF. The DNA of the CDR3 is TGCGCCAGCAGCCAAGTCCGTGGGATTTGGGACAGGGGAAGAAGAGGCTACACCTTC. The rearrangement joins TRBV4-3 to TRBJ1-2; TRBD1 agrees at 10 bases. The CDR3 runs to 19 residues. Trimming cost V 1 base and J 8 bases; bases outside gene matches: 19. Germline CDR1 and CDR2: LGHNA and YSLEER.